What follows describes a single TCR beta chain. The treatment: oral pan-JAK inhibitor, 5-10 mg twice daily. There are 14 residues in the CDR3. V was pared by 0 bases and J by 2 bases, with 5 bases between. Germline V gene sequence: CDR1 GTSNPN, CDR2 SVGIG (reference sequence). Extraction of RNA preceded its reverse transcription into cDNA, which served as the sequencing template. Sequencing used immunoSEQ multiplex PCR; TCRdb keeps in-frame clones, though not all of them. The table shows 200,000 to 250,000 clones, with about two fifths occurring only once. The sample is drawn from a study of CD8+ T cells in alopecia areata.

The source was CD4+ T cells sorted from blood, collected at approximately week 30, from a patient treated with tofacitinib. The chain uses TRBV30 and TRBJ2-6; no clear D. The receptor comes from a human donor with alopecia areata. In DNA form, the CDR3 reads TGTGCCTGGAGTGTACCAGCTGGGGCCAACGTCCTGACTTTC. Protein sequence: CAWSVPAGANVLTF.